The 10 T cell receptor beta chains given below trace back to one sample, sequenced in a study of blood T cells in healthy people across ages. Combining a sample-barcoded 5' primer with a J-beta primer mix, a second PCR ran for 7 to 11 cycles. TCRdb re-analysed the 5' RACE reads in MiXCR, keeping a single row per CDR3 protein. The profile shows roughly 1.9 million distinct CDR3 sequences, roughly two fifths of them singletons. Specimen: blood. The origin of the receptors is a human donor in good health.

The J gene is TRBJ2-7, the V gene TRBV12-3 or TRBV12-4, with D maybe TRBD1 (5 bases). The CDR3 is made up of 15 amino acids. Trimming removed 6 bases at V and 0 bases at J, with 15 bases between. CDR3 amino acids: CASSRRGTSSYEQYF. DNA of the CDR3: TGTGCCAGCAGCCGTAGGGGCACAAGCTCCTACGAGCAGTACTTC.

This clonotype was counted between two and nine times. This sequence joins TRBV12-3 or TRBV12-4 and TRBJ1-5; no definite D call. CDR3 length: 15 residues. V lost 5 bases and J 7 bases, leaving 18 bases between the germline ends. The CDR3 DNA follows: TGTGCCAGCAGTCCATATCCGAAGTCTGGACAGCCCCAGCATTTT. Encoded protein: CASSPYPKSGQPQHF.

As regards this clonotype: One end of the junction varies from germline; a read error may be responsible. The chain employs TRBV5-6 and TRBJ2-5, with 10 nucleotides matching TRBD2. Near its end, the DNA agrees better with TRBJ2-7, so the J call may be wrong. This CDR3 comprises 17 residues. From germline, CDR1 is SGHDT and CDR2 YYEEEE. The CDR3: CTSSLTSGRSVWDEQYF. CDR3 nucleotides: TGTACCAGCAGCCTGACTAGCGGGCGCTCCGTGTGGGACGAGCAGTACTTC.

This clonotype showed up just a few times. This chain joins TRBV28 and TRBJ2-5; the D gene is possibly TRBD2 (7 bases). CDR1 is MDHEN, CDR2 SYDVKM, per germline. This CDR3 is built from 14 residues. Trimming left V 9 bases short and J 2 bases short, with 16 bases between. The CDR3 DNA is TGTGCCAGTGGACGGGGGGCAAGTCAAGAGACCCAGTACTTC. This sequence encodes CASGRGASQETQYF.

This clonotype was recorded a few times. The genes are TRBV29-1 and TRBJ2-7, with D unclear. Trimming cost V 4 bases and J 0 bases, with 13 bases left between them. Germline V CDR1 and CDR2: SQVTM, ANQGSEA. The CDR3 contains 14 residues. In DNA form, the CDR3 reads TGCAGCGTTGGGGCCAGGTTCAGCTCCTACGAGCAGTACTTC. Translated, it gives CSVGARFSSYEQYF.

This clonotype was recorded at least ten times. This sequence joins TRBV20-1 and TRBJ2-5, with 7 nucleotides matching TRBD2. The CDR3 runs 13 residues. The V gene's germline CDR1 is DFQATT and CDR2 SNEGSKA (reference sequence). J gave up 3 bases and V 6 bases, and 7 bases lay outside the gene matches. CDR3 sequence: CSARSGGEETQYF. CDR3 sequence (DNA): TGCAGTGCCAGATCGGGGGGTGAAGAGACCCAGTACTTC.

This clonotype has only a few counts. The chain recombines TRBV29-1 with TRBJ2-1; possible D gene TRBD2, 5 bases. CDR1 SQVTM and CDR2 ANQGSEA come from the germline V gene. V was cut by 6 bases and J by 0 bases, with 9 bases left in between. The CDR3 extends over 13 amino acids. The CDR3 sequence is CSVHAGSYNEQFF. The CDR3 DNA sequence: TGCAGCGTCCATGCGGGCTCCTACAATGAGCAGTTCTTC.

The rearrangement joins TRBV19 to TRBJ1-2, with a tentative D call TRBD1 (5 bases). V lost 3 bases to trimming and J lost 1 base, with 15 bases between them. The length of the CDR3 is 16 residues. CDR1 LNHDA and CDR2 SQIVND come from the germline V gene (reference sequence). The CDR3 DNA sequence: TGTGCCAGTAGTATGCTCGGTGGGACTGATAACTATGGCTACACCTTC. It translates to CASSMLGGTDNYGYTF.

The chain uses TRBV20-1 and TRBJ2-3; the D is unclear. V lost 5 bases and J lost 0, with 15 bases in between. The CDR3 consists of 15 residues. Germline V gene data show CDR1 as DFQATT and CDR2 as SNEGSKA (reference sequence). In nucleotides, the CDR3 is TGCAGTGCTCCTCACCGACTCAGAAGCACAGATACGCAGTATTTT. Its translation: CSAPHRLRSTDTQYF.

This chain links TRBV28 with TRBJ1-5, with D maybe TRBD1 (5 bases). This CDR3 region has 15 residues. From germline, CDR1 is MDHEN and CDR2 SYDVKM. V gave up 7 bases and J gave up 0 bases, with 13 bases separating them. The CDR3, as DNA: TGTGCCAGCAACCCGGACATAGATAGCAATCAGCCCCAGCATTTT. This codes for CASNPDIDSNQPQHF.